One and the same sample provided the 23 T cell receptor beta chains below, sequenced in a study of blood T cell repertoires in COVID-19. TCRdb keeps only in-frame clones here, not all; method: immunoSEQ multiplex PCR. The table includes about 250,000 clones, around nine tenths detected once. The material sequenced was peripheral blood. These receptors all stem from a woman between 40 and 50 years old who had recovered from COVID-19.

This rearrangement joins TRBV9 to TRBJ2-1; TRBD2 might be the D (6 bases). CDR3 size: 15 residues. V dropped 5 bases and J dropped 6 bases, with 18 bases sitting between them. Germline V gene lookup returns CDR1 SGDLS and CDR2 YYNGEE. The CDR3 loop reads CASSDTSYQVNEQFF. The CDR3 DNA reads as TGTGCCAGCAGTGACACTAGCTACCAGGTCAATGAGCAGTTCTTC.

The chain combines TRBV12-3 or TRBV12-4 with TRBJ1-1; perhaps TRBD1 as D (6 bases). The V end was cut by 5 bases, the J end by 1 base, with 8 bases between. The CDR3 runs to 13 residues. CDR3: CASSRTANTEAFF. CDR3 nucleotide sequence: TGTGCCAGCAGTCGGACAGCGAACACTGAAGCTTTCTTT.

This rearrangement joins TRBV19 to TRBJ1-5; D gene unclear. V gave up 3 bases and J gave up 4 bases, with 4 bases separating them. The CDR3 extends over 12 amino acids. Germline V CDR1 and CDR2: LNHDA, SQIVND (reference sequence). CDR3 in DNA: TGTGCCAGTAGTATTCAAAATCAGCCCCAGCATTTT. Its protein is CASSIQNQPQHF.

V is TRBV7-9 and J is TRBJ2-3; TRBD2 matches at 12 bases. The CDR3 totals 17 residues. From germline, CDR1 is SEHNR and CDR2 FQNEAQ (reference sequence). Losses at the gene ends were 5 bases for V and 3 bases for J; bases not matched to a gene: 9. Here the CDR3 DNA reads TGTGCCAGCAGCGCCCCTAGCGGGAGGGCCGGAACAGATACGCAGTATTTT. As protein: CASSAPSGRAGTDTQYF.

V and J are TRBV19 and TRBJ1-1, with no clear D. The CDR3 contains 14 residues. Germline-derived CDR1 and CDR2 are LNHDA and SQIVND (reference sequence). Trimming took off 1 base at V and 11 bases at J, with 17 bases between the two ends. CDR3 residues: CASSIGAVVQLAFF. The CDR3 DNA sequence: TGTGCCAGTAGTATAGGTGCGGTCGTCCAGCTGGCTTTCTTT.

This chain uses TRBV24-1 with TRBJ2-3; TRBD2 matches at 8 bases. V lost 2 bases, J lost 0 bases, and 3 bases stayed unmatched. Germline CDR1 KGHDR, CDR2 SFDVKD. This CDR3 is 16 amino acids long. CDR3 nucleotides: TGTGCCACCAGTGATTGGGCTAGCGGGAGCACAGATACGCAGTATTTT. Protein product: CATSDWASGSTDTQYF.

Here the CDR3 DNA reads TGTGCCACCGGGGGGAGCCTAGCGGGAGCGGATGAGACCCAGTACTTC. As protein: CATGGSLAGADETQYF. The chain couples TRBV24-1 to TRBJ2-5, with 10 bases lining up with TRBD2. With V trimmed by 9 bases and J by 5 bases, 14 bases remained unmatched. Germline CDR1 KGHDR, CDR2 SFDVKD. The CDR3 spans 16 residues.

The genes are TRBV19 and TRBJ2-6; a possible D gene is TRBD1 (6 bases). V was pared by 3 bases and J by 0 bases, with 9 bases between. The CDR3 has 16 residues. Germline V gives CDR1 LNHDA, CDR2 SQIVND (reference sequence). DNA of the CDR3: TGTGCCAGTAGTATTGAGGGGGTCTCTGGGGCCAACGTCCTGACTTTC. Amino acid sequence: CASSIEGVSGANVLTF. Together with reference TRBV19 and TRBJ2-6, the CDR3 gives the full variable domain: DGGITQSPKYLFRKEGQNVTLSCEQNLNHDAMYWYRQDPGQGLRLIYYSQIVNDFQKGDIAEGYSVSREKKESFPLTVTSAQKNPTAFYLCASSIEGVSGANVLTFGAGSRLTVL.

V usage is TRBV28 and J usage is TRBJ2-7; 10 bases fit TRBD1. This CDR3 spans 14 amino acids. The germline CDR1 and CDR2 sequences are MDHEN and SYDVKM. V lost 2 bases, J lost 3 bases, and 1 base stayed unmatched. The CDR3 loop reads CASSLGTGVYEQYF. The CDR3 coding sequence is TGTGCCAGCAGTTTAGGGACAGGGGTCTACGAGCAGTACTTC. The whole variable domain, filled in from reference TRBV28 and TRBJ2-7, reads DVKVTQSSRYLVKRTGEKVFLECVQDMDHENMFWYRQDPGLGLRLIYFSYDVKMKEKGDIPEGYSVSREKKERFSLILESASTNQTSMYLCASSLGTGVYEQYFGPGTRLTVT.

The chain carries TRBV5-8 and TRBJ2-7; perhaps TRBD1 as D (6 bases). CDR1 is SGHTS, CDR2 YDEGEE, per germline. Deletions cut 4 bases from V and 1 base from J, with 15 bases between. This CDR3 spans 15 amino acids. CDR3 amino acids: CASSPRDILSYEQYF. The DNA for the CDR3 is TGTGCCAGCAGCCCCCGGGACATCCTATCCTACGAGCAGTACTTC.

The gene calls are TRBV24-1 and TRBJ2-3; no definite D call. The germline gives CDR1 KGHDR, CDR2 SFDVKD. This CDR3 comprises 13 residues. Trimming removed 5 bases at V and 2 bases at J, with 7 bases between. The CDR3 nucleotides are TGTGCCACCAGTGGTACTTTCACAGATACGCAGTATTTT. Its translation is CATSGTFTDTQYF.

In this sample, this clone turned up a few times. The chain couples TRBV3-1 (or the pseudogene TRBV3-2) to TRBJ2-2; the match to TRBD2 covers 12 bases. Unmatched junction bases numbered 8, after V lost 5 bases and J lost 4 bases. Germline-derived CDR1 and CDR2 are LGHDT and YNNKEL (reference sequence). CDR3 length equals 17 residues. The CDR3: CASSVALAGGGTGELFF. CDR3 DNA: TGTGCCAGCAGCGTCGCGCTAGCGGGAGGGGGCACCGGGGAGCTGTTTTTT.

V usage is TRBV24-1 and J usage is TRBJ2-5, with 13 bases matching TRBD2. The germline gives CDR1 KGHDR, CDR2 SFDVKD. The CDR3 sequence is 15 residues long. J was trimmed by 4 bases and V by 7 bases; bases with no gene match: 5. CDR3 bases: TGTGCCACCAGCGGACTAGCGGGAGTCGCAGAGACCCAGTACTTC. It codes for CATSGLAGVAETQYF.

The chain recombines TRBV30 with TRBJ2-3; no reliable D call. The CDR3 loop spans 13 amino acids. Germline CDR1 and CDR2: GTSNPN and SVGIG (reference sequence). V lost 2 bases to trimming and J lost 2 bases, with 8 bases between them. CDR3 in amino acids: CAWSLENTDTQYF. DNA for the CDR3: TGTGCCTGGAGTCTAGAGAACACAGATACGCAGTATTTT. The variable domain in full, completed from reference TRBV30 and TRBJ2-3, reads SQTIHQWPATLVQPVGSPLSLECTVEGTSNPNLYWYRQAAGRGLQLLFYSVGIGQISSEVPQNLSASRPQDRQFILSSKKLLLSDSGFYLCAWSLENTDTQYFGPGTRLTVL.

V gene TRBV5-5 combines with J gene TRBJ1-1, with D uncertain. With 0 bases removed from V and 10 bases from J, the gap between germline ends came to 7 bases. The germline V gene encodes CDR1 SGHKS and CDR2 YYEKEE (reference sequence). The CDR3 covers 11 residues. CDR3 nucleotides: TGTGCCAGCAGCTTGGGATTCGGAGCTTTCTTT. As protein: CASSLGFGAFF.

The chain recombines TRBV5-1 with TRBJ2-1; TRBD2 might be the D (6 bases). Looked up from germline, CDR1 is SGHRS and CDR2 is YFSETQ. This CDR3 is 14 amino acids long. V shed 5 bases and J shed 4 bases, with 13 bases lying between them. The CDR3 here is CASRASGLYNEQFF. The CDR3 DNA follows: TGCGCCAGCAGGGCCAGCGGGCTTTACAATGAGCAGTTCTTC.

V is TRBV25-1 and J is TRBJ2-1; 15 bases are a match to TRBD2. V shed 4 bases and J 6 bases; nucleotides not matched to a gene: 10. The CDR3 spans 18 residues. From germline, CDR1 is MGHDK and CDR2 SYGVNS. The CDR3 DNA follows: TGTGCCAGCAGTGGGGGACTAGCGGGAGGATTTTGGATCAATGAGCAGTTCTTC. Protein product: CASSGGLAGGFWINEQFF.

This chain uses TRBV9 with TRBJ2-5; 7 nucleotides align to TRBD1. V shed 4 bases and J 0 bases; nucleotides not matched to a gene: 15. CDR1 is SGDLS and CDR2 is YYNGEE in the germline V gene. The CDR3 extends over 18 amino acids. The CDR3 region has the DNA TGTGCCAGCAGCACCCACACAGCCGGGGACAGATACCAAGAGACCCAGTACTTC. Residues: CASSTHTAGDRYQETQYF.

This sequence joins TRBV19 and TRBJ2-1; 12 bases are shared with TRBD2. CDR3 size: 14 residues. The J segment lost 10 bases and the V segment lost 5 bases, leaving 6 bases of the junction unmatched. Germline loops: CDR1 LNHDA, CDR2 SQIVND (reference sequence). The DNA for the CDR3 is TGTGCCAGTAGTCTGACTAGCGGGAGCGGCGAGCAGTTCTTC. Protein: CASSLTSGSGEQFF.

On this clone: An end of the junction differs from the germline gene, which may be a read error. J is TRBJ2-3 and V is TRBV7-7; TRBD1 matches at 9 bases. CDR1 is SSHAT, CDR2 FNYEAQ, per germline (reference sequence). This CDR3 comprises 15 residues. CDR3 region: CASSLGTGRADTQYF. In DNA, the CDR3 is TGTGCTAGCAGCTTAGGGACAGGGCGGGCAGATACGCAGTATTTT.

The gene calls are TRBV19 and TRBJ2-7; perhaps TRBD2 as D (5 bases). This CDR3 is 13 amino acids long. The germline V gene has CDR1 LNHDA and CDR2 SQIVND (reference sequence). V was pared by 3 bases and J by 5 bases, with 11 bases between. CDR3 sequence reads: CASSMESGNEQYF. The CDR3 DNA reads TGTGCCAGTAGTATGGAATCGGGGAACGAGCAGTACTTC.

V is TRBV4-1 and J is TRBJ1-5, with TRBD1 as a possible D gene (5 bases). The CDR3 sequence is 13 residues long. CDR1 MGHRA and CDR2 YSYEKL come from the germline V gene. Between the trimmed V and J ends, which lost 0 bases and 7 bases, there was a span of 7 bases. The CDR3 protein is CASSQDSGQPQHF. Written as DNA, the CDR3 is TGCGCCAGCAGCCAAGACTCAGGGCAGCCCCAGCATTTT.

The CDR3 region has the DNA TGTGCCTCCCCCCAGAGGGCGAGCTCTGGGGCCAACGTCCTGACTTTC. It is translated as CASPQRASSGANVLTF. The chain uses TRBV30 and TRBJ2-6; TRBD2 is a possible D gene (5 bases). The V gene's germline CDR1 is GTSNPN and CDR2 SVGIG (reference sequence). The CDR3 covers 16 residues. Deletions cut 7 bases from V and 0 bases from J, with 16 bases between.